The source of this TCR beta chain is a study of radiotherapy plus CTLA-4 blockade in lung cancer (dated by TCRdb to the late 2010s). Describing the broader study: Objective responses occurred in about 20% of enrolled patients, and 30% to 35% achieved disease control. Overall results and qualifications from the work: The strongest predictors of response, as reported, were early dynamic changes in blood T cell clones along with a rise in serum interferon-beta after radiation. After treatment with radiotherapy and ipilimumab, TCR clones that originated in tumors expanded in peripheral blood.

This clone was seen once. This clone's antigen is unknown. No base quality values were provided; no much bigger clone lies one nucleotide off. The study tested focal radiation therapy combined with CTLA-4 blockade (ipilimumab) in patients with chemo-refractory metastatic non-small-cell lung cancer. Library preparation used the immunoSEQ multiplex PCR assay. What TCRdb holds here is the immuneACCESS table cut down to in-frame rearrangements. Part of the clones is not present; checked against another copy, under half of the missing clones reflect an unresolved V gene, and the others are unexplained. Across this sample there are 40,000 to 45,000 clones, with roughly four fifths seen only once. Around 2.4% of the sample is taken by the ten largest. The germline V gene encodes CDR1 KGHSH and CDR2 LQKENI. From its cysteine to its phenylalanine, the CDR3 spans 15 amino acids. Left in the record is the CDR3 DNA by itself, 45 bases read in frame from the first base. V is shortened by 2 bases, J by 4 bases, and the region joining them spans 12 bases.

Sequencing used peripheral blood, obtained from a patient treated with radiotherapy plus ipilimumab. The receptor comes from a human donor with non-small cell lung cancer whose response to radiotherapy plus ipilimumab could not be evaluated. The V and J genes are TRBV18 and TRBJ2-1; there is no confident call for the D gene. The CDR3 protein: CASSPGFDNYNEQFF. The DNA sequence is as follows: TGTGCCAGCTCACCAGGGTTCGACAATTACAATGAGCAGTTCTTC.